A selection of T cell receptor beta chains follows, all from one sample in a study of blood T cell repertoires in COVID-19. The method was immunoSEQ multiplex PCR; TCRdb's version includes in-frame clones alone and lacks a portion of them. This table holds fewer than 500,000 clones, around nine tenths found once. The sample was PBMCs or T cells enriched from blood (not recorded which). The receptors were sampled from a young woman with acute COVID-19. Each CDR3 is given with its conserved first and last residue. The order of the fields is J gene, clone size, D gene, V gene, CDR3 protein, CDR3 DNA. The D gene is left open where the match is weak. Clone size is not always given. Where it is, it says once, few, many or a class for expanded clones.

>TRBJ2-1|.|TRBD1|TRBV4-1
CASSPLDRADDEQFF
TGCGCCAGCAGCCCCCTGGACAGGGCTGACGATGAGCAGTTCTTC
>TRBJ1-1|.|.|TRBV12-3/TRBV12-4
CASTLGAEAFF
TGTGCCAGCACCCTAGGCGCTGAAGCTTTCTTT
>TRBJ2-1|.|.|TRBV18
CASSPPIVTVPGNEQFF
TGTGCCAGCTCACCACCGATAGTAACCGTGCCTGGCAATGAGCAGTTCTTC
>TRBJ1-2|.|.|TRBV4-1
CASSQARVLNYGYTF
TGCGCCAGCAGCCAAGCCAGGGTTCTCAACTATGGCTACACCTTC
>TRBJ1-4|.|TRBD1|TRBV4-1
CASSQDDIGGLDEKLFF
TGCGCCAGCAGCCAAGATGATATAGGGGGCCTAGATGAAAAACTGTTTTTT
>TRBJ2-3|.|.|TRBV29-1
CSVERERVGGTDTQYF
TGCAGCGTTGAAAGAGAAAGGGTCGGGGGCACAGATACGCAGTATTTT
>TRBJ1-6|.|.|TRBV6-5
CASRGRMDNSPLHF
TGTGCCAGCAGGGGGCGGATGGATAATTCACCCCTCCACTTT
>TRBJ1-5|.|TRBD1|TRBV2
CASTPRQGAGQPQHF
TGTGCCAGCACCCCTAGACAGGGGGCAGGGCAGCCCCAGCATTTT
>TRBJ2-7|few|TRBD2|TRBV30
CAWSGATGGNYEQYF
TGTGCCTGGAGTGGGGCTACGGGGGGAAACTACGAGCAGTACTTC
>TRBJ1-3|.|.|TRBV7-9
CASSSTRYGTKAGNTIYF
TGTGCCAGCAGTTCAACCAGGTATGGGACAAAAGCTGGAAACACCATATATTTT
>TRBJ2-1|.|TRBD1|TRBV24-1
CATSDFKDRGHNEQFF
TGTGCCACCAGTGATTTCAAGGACAGGGGTCACAATGAGCAGTTCTTC
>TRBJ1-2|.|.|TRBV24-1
CATSDPGEGGYTF
TGTGCCACCAGTGATCCAGGGGAAGGAGGCTACACCTTC
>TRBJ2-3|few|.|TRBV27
CASSFYREGDTQYF
TGTGCCAGCAGTTTCTACAGGGAGGGAGATACGCAGTATTTT
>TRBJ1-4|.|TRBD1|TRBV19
CASSIETGDEKLFF
TGTGCCAGTAGTATAGAAACAGGGGATGAAAAACTGTTTTTT
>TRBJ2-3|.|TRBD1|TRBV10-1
CASSVGQGRGTDTQYF
TGCGCCAGCAGTGTTGGACAGGGGAGAGGGACAGATACGCAGTATTTT
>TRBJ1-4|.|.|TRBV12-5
CASGPTAGTNEKLFF
TGTGCTAGTGGTCCAACAGCTGGAACTAATGAAAAACTGTTTTTT
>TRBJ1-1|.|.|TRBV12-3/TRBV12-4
CASSFRSGLEAFF
TGTGCCAGCAGTTTCCGTTCTGGGCTCGAAGCTTTCTTT